This T cell receptor (beta chain) is drawn from a study of synovial regulatory T cells in juvenile arthritis. The iaTreg subset was defined as HLA-DR+ Treg cells. Method: immunoSEQ multiplex PCR; TCRdb's copy keeps in-frame clones and lacks some. The sample table includes approximately 10,000 clones. Worth noting for this clone: Its antigen is currently unknown.

Study outcomes and limitations: Synovial Treg CDR3 sequences overlapped more with iaTregs than other circulating Tregs. TCR diversity was lower in inflammation-associated blood Treg cells than in other blood Treg cells.

The TCR originated in a donor aged 2-30 years with juvenile idiopathic arthritis. The specimen was Treg cells from blood. Sample subset: HLA-DR+ inflammation-associated blood Treg cells.

The CDR3 region is CASSVSTIGEETQYF. The genes are TRBV9 and TRBJ2-5; no DNA is available, so the TRBD2 call from TCRdb remains unchecked. CDR3 length: 15 amino acids. No DNA is given. Germline CDR1 SGDLS, CDR2 YYNGEE.